This T cell receptor beta chain was sequenced for a study of blood T cell repertoires in COVID-19. Repertoires were generated with immunoSEQ multiplex PCR, while TCRdb's copy carries only in-frame clones and drops some. There are 100,000 to 150,000 clones in the sample; around 81% occur only once, and about a sixth lies in the top ten. This clone appeared a single time. Germline V CDR1 and CDR2: MNHEY, SVGAGI. The CDR3 runs 13 residues. Trimming removed 8 bases at V and 2 bases at J, with 13 bases between. This chain links TRBV6-5 with TRBJ2-7; tentatively, D is TRBD1 (6 bases). The clonotype originates from a young man with COVID-19, enrolled during active disease. Sequencing was done on a sample of peripheral blood. The CDR3 DNA reads TGTGCCAGCTCCGGACAGCATACCTACGAGCAGTACTTC. Protein product: CASSGQHTYEQYF.